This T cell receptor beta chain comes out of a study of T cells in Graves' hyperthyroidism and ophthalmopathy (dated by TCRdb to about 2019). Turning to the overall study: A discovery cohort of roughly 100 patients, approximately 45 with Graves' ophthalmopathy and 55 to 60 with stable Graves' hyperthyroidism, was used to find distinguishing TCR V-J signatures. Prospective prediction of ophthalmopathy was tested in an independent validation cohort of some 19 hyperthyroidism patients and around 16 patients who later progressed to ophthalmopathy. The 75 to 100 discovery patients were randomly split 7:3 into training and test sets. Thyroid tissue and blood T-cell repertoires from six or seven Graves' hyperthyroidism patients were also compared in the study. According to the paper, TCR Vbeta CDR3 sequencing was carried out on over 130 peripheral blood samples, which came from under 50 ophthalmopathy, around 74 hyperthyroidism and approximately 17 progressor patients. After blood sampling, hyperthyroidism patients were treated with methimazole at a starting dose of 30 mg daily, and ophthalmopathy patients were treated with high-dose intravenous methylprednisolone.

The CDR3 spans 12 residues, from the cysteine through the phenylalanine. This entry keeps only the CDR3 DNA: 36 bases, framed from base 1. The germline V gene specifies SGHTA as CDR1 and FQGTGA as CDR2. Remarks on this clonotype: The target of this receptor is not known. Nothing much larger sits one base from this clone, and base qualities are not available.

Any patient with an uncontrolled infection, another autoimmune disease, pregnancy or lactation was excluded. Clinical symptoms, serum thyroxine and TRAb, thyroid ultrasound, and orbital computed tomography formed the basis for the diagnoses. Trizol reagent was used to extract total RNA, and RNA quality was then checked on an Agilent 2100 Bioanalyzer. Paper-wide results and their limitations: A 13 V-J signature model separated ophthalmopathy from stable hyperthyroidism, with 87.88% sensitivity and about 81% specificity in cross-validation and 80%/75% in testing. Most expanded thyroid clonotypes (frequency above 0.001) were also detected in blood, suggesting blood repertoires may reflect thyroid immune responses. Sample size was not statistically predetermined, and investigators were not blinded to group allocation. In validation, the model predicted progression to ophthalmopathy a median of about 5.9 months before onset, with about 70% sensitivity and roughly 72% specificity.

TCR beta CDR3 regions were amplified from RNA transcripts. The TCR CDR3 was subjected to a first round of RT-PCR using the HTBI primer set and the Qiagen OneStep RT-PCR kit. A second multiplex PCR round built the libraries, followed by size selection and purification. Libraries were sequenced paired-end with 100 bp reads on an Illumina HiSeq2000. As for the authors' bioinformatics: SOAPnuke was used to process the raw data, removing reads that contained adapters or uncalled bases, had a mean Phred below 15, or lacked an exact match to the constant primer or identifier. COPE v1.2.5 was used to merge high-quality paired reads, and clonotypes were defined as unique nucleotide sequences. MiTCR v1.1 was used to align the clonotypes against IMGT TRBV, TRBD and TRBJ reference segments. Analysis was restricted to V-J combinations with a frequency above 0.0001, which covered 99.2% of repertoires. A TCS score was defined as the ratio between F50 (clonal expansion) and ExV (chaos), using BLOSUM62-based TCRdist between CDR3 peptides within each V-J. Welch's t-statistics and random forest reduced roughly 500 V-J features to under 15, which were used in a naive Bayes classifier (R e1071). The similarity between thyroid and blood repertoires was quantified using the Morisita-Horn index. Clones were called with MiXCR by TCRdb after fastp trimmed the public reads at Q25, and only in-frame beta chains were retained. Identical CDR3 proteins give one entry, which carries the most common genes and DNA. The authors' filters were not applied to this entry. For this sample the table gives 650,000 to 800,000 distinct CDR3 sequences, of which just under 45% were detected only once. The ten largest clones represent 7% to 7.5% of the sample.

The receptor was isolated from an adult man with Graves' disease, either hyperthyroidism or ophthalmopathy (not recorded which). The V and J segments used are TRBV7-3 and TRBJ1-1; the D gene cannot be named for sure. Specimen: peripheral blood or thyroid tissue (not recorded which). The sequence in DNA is TGTGCTAGCCTATCGCATGGCACTGAAGCTTTCTTT. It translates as CASLSHGTEAFF.